Listed here are 20 T cell receptor beta chains from one sample, sequenced in a study of kidney transplant recipient with SARS-CoV-2 infection. MiXCR was run by TCRdb on the reads, yielding one entry per CDR3 protein. This sample carries approximately 250,000 distinct CDR3 sequences, about 28% of them seen once, and the ten largest clones take 7% to 8%. Sequenced material: a blood sample, taken at baseline and around day 120 from a kidney transplant recipient. These receptors all come from a male patient in his thirties who had COVID-19 and was a kidney transplant recipient. Some T cells may have come from the graft donor.

This clonotype was counted at least ten times. The chain has TRBV20-1 and TRBJ1-1; D possibly corresponds to TRBD1 (6 bases). Trimming stripped 0 bases from V and 3 bases from J, with 11 bases between. CDR1 DFQATT and CDR2 SNEGSKA come from the germline V gene (reference sequence). This CDR3 is 14 amino acids long. CDR3 in DNA: TGCAGTGCTAGAGATACATCAGGGGACACTGAAGCTTTCTTT. Protein sequence: CSARDTSGDTEAFF.

Many counts were recorded for this clonotype. V gene TRBV4-1 combines with J gene TRBJ1-5; D gene unclear. This CDR3 contains 15 residues. CDR1 and CDR2 (germline): MGHRA, YSYEKL. Trimming left V 0 bases short and J 8 bases short, with 14 bases between. The DNA of the CDR3 is TGCGCCAGCAGCCAAGAAGGGAGTACAGTAGAGCCCCAGCATTTT. It encodes CASSQEGSTVEPQHF.

This clonotype has a count of ten or more. The CDR3 sequence: CASSARIQPDYGYTF. CDR3 nucleotide sequence: TGTGCCAGCAGCGCCAGGATCCAACCGGACTATGGCTACACCTTC. This rearrangement joins TRBV7-9 to TRBJ1-2; no definite D call. The germline V gene encodes CDR1 SEHNR and CDR2 FQNEAQ (reference sequence). The length of the CDR3 is 15 residues. Trimming took off 5 bases at V and 3 bases at J, with 16 bases between the two ends.

As for this clonotype: A much more abundant neighbour one base away suggests this may be a read error. The chain uses TRBV25-1 and TRBJ2-5; 8 bases match TRBD2. The V gene's germline CDR1 is MGHDK and CDR2 SYGVNS. The CDR3 runs 16 residues. CDR3 region: CTSSSGLAGRGETQYF. The CDR3 region has the DNA TGTACCAGCAGTTCAGGCTTAGCGGGAAGGGGAGAGACCCAGTACTTC.

This chain uses TRBV3-1 with TRBJ2-1; 9 bases agree with TRBD2. The CDR3 covers 20 residues. V lost 0 bases, J lost 0 bases, and 12 bases stayed unmatched. Germline V gene data show CDR1 as LGHDT and CDR2 as YNNKEL (reference sequence). CDR3 protein: CASSQDWNSGGPGSYNEQFF. The CDR3 nucleotides are TGTGCCAGCAGCCAAGATTGGAATAGCGGGGGCCCGGGCTCCTACAATGAGCAGTTCTTC.

Details on this clonotype: Germline and junction disagree at one end, which may indicate a read error. V and J are TRBV3-1 and TRBJ1-1, with a weak D call TRBD1 (6 bases). CDR3 length: 12 amino acids. Germline V CDR1 and CDR2: LGHDT, YNNKEL (reference sequence). CDR3 bases: TGTGCCAGCAGCCTACAGGGCACTGAATCTTTCTTT. Translating gives CASSLQGTESFF.

This chain connects TRBV9 to TRBJ2-1; 8 bases are shared with TRBD2. The CDR3 contains 16 residues. With V trimmed by 1 base and J by 1 base, 4 bases remained unmatched. Germline V CDR1 and CDR2: SGDLS, YYNGEE. The CDR3 DNA sequence: TGTGCCAGCAGCGTAAGTAGCGGGGCTTCCTACAATGAGCAGTTCTTC. Its translation: CASSVSSGASYNEQFF. Variable domain in full (rest from reference TRBV9 and TRBJ2-1): DSGVTQTPKHLITATGQRVTLRCSPRSGDLSVYWYQQSLDQGLQFLIQYYNGEERAKGNILERFSAQQFPDLHSELNLSSLELGDSALYFCASSVSSGASYNEQFFGPGTRLTVL.

About this clonotype: Possible read error: a much larger clone is one base away. The chain combines TRBV12-5 with TRBJ2-1; D is unresolved. The CDR3 spans 12 residues. Germline V lookup: CDR1 LGHNT, CDR2 FRNRAP. DNA for the CDR3: TGTGCTAGTGGTTTGGCCCACAATGAGCAGCTCTTC. Protein sequence: CASGLAHNEQLF.

This clonotype showed up many times. The V gene is TRBV6-6, the J gene TRBJ1-2; no clear D. Germline CDR1 and CDR2: MNHNY and SVGAGI (reference sequence). Trimming took 5 bases from V and 4 from J, leaving 23 bases between them. The CDR3 is made up of 17 amino acids. CDR3 nucleotides: TGTGCCAGCAGTACGAGTCAAGGTGGGAGAAAGACCTATGGCTACACCTTC. It encodes CASSTSQGGRKTYGYTF.

In this sample, this clonotype turned up many times. An end of the junction differs from the germline gene, which may be a read error. V and J are TRBV7-7 and TRBJ2-2, with TRBD2 matching over 13 bases. The CDR3 is 17 residues long. CDR1 is SSHAT, CDR2 FNYEAQ, per germline (reference sequence). CDR3 residues: CASSLTSGRPNTGELFF. The CDR3 DNA reads TGTGCTAGCAGCCTGACTAGCGGGAGGCCAAACACCGGGGAGCTGTTTTTT.

This clonotype was counted ten times or more. The V call is TRBV7-3, the J call TRBJ2-2; D unresolved. V lost 5 bases to trimming and J lost 1 base, with 11 bases between them. Germline V gene sequence: CDR1 SGHTA, CDR2 FQGTGA. The CDR3 contains 15 residues. The chain's CDR3 is CASSPDPQNTGELFF. CDR3 bases: TGTGCCAGCAGCCCAGACCCCCAGAACACCGGGGAGCTGTTTTTT.

This clonotype has at least ten counts. The chain is built from TRBV6-9 and TRBJ2-6; D is tentatively TRBD1 or TRBD2 (5 bases each). The CDR3 has 16 residues. The V end was cut by 5 bases, the J end by 16 bases, with 27 bases between. Germline V gene lookup returns CDR1 MNHGY and CDR2 SVAAGI. CDR3 coding DNA: TGTGCCAGCAGTGGGGGACGGCCTTACGACAAAGTCGGGCTGACTTTC. This translates into CASSGGRPYDKVGLTF.

The chain links TRBV19 to TRBJ2-1, with 7 bases fitting TRBD1. Losses at the gene ends were 6 bases for V and 0 bases for J; bases not matched to a gene: 8. The CDR3 is made up of 16 amino acids. The germline gives CDR1 LNHDA, CDR2 SQIVND (reference sequence). Here the CDR3 DNA reads TGTGCCAGTAGGGGGGAAAGGACAGGCTCCTACAATGAGCAGTTCTTC. Translating gives CASRGERTGSYNEQFF.

Ten or more counts support this clonotype. The V call is TRBV10-2, the J call TRBJ1-2; D uncertain. CDR3 length: 17 amino acids. Per the germline V gene, CDR1 is WSHSY and CDR2 is SAAADI. V lost 4 bases and J lost 4, with 22 bases in between. The CDR3 sequence: CASSGVATSRKTYGYTF. The CDR3 nucleotides read TGCGCCAGCAGTGGAGTTGCCACTTCTAGAAAGACCTATGGCTACACCTTC.

This clonotype was seen only a few times. The gene calls are TRBV6-5 and TRBJ2-2; D remains ambiguous. This CDR3 is 15 amino acids long. Trimming removed 5 bases from V and 3 bases from J, with 13 bases in between. Germline V gene data show CDR1 as MNHEY and CDR2 as SVGAGI. The CDR3 sequence: CASSPRVSHTGELFF. CDR3 DNA: TGTGCCAGCAGTCCTCGGGTCTCGCACACCGGGGAGCTGTTTTTT.

Ten or more counts support this clonotype. This sequence joins TRBV2 and TRBJ1-1; weak D call: TRBD1 (5 bases). Germline-derived CDR1 and CDR2 are SNHLY and FYNNEI. CDR3 length equals 13 residues. V was pared by 7 bases and J by 6 bases, with 15 bases between. CDR3 amino acids: CASKTDSQSEAFF. The DNA of the CDR3 is TGTGCCAGCAAGACTGACAGCCAGTCTGAAGCTTTCTTT.

This clonotype has a single count. A much larger clone lies a single base off, so this may be a read error. V gene TRBV28 combines with J gene TRBJ1-2; D might be TRBD1 (5 bases). This CDR3 spans 15 amino acids. The V gene's germline CDR1 is MDHEN and CDR2 SYDVKM. CDR3 region: CASSLSRRAGYGYAF. The CDR3 DNA reads as TGTGCCAGCAGTTTATCTAGGAGGGCAGGGTATGGCTACGCCTTC.

This clonotype was detected only once. This sequence may be a read error, since a much larger clone differs from it by one base. The chain combines TRBV7-2 with TRBJ2-3; D may be TRBD1 (6 bases). Germline V CDR1 and CDR2: SGHTA, FQGNSA. V was trimmed by 2 bases and J by 0 bases, leaving 9 bases between them. The CDR3 covers 15 residues. The CDR3: CASSLQGISTDTQYF. For the CDR3, the DNA is TGTGCCAGCAGCTTACAGGGGATCAGCACAGATACGCAGTATTTT.

In its sample, this clonotype was seen many times. The J gene is TRBJ1-2, the V gene TRBV7-1; D is undetermined. TRBV7-1 is an ORF, with its function uncertain. This CDR3 is 17 amino acids long. The ends were cut back, 5 bases at V and 4 bases at J, with 23 bases in the middle. The CDR3 nucleotides read TGTGCCAGCAGCGCATCAGATCACGAGGGAAAGACCTATGGCTACACCTTC. Translation gives CASSASDHEGKTYGYTF.

Ten or more counts support this clonotype. The CDR3 is CSARTPGQRNTEAFF. CDR3 in DNA: TGCAGTGCTAGAACACCGGGACAGAGAAACACTGAAGCTTTCTTT. The chain is built from TRBV20-1 and TRBJ1-1, with TRBD1 matching 7 bases. The CDR3 consists of 15 residues. J was trimmed by 2 bases and V by 2 bases; bases with no gene match: 8. Germline CDR1 reads DFQATT; CDR2 reads SNEGSKA (reference sequence).